This T cell receptor (beta chain) was observed in a study of cytomegalovirus exposure and HLA in healthy donors. Study context: T cells numbering around 170 million yielded 90 million to 140 million unique TCR beta sequences in an earlier analysis. Around 77% of 300 to 450 genotyped donors fell in the Caucasian-associated ancestry cluster.

PCR amplification relied on 60 Vbeta primers (plus 13 Jbeta primers). Libraries were prepared by immunoSEQ multiplex PCR; TCRdb keeps only in-frame clonotypes and omits some of them. Here the sample table reports 150,000 or so clones. As regards this clone: What it binds is unknown.

Study-wide findings and caveats: TCR beta sequences reportedly predicted the HLA-A and HLA-B alleles of most subjects accurately. Previous analysis showed most TCR beta V segments were productive about 87% or about 30% of the time.

CDR3 size: 13 residues. V lost 6 bases and J 3 bases, leaving 12 bases between the germline ends. Germline assignment: CDR1 MNHNS and CDR2 SASEGT. The V gene is TRBV6-1, the J gene TRBJ2-7; possible D gene TRBD1, 6 bases. This TCR derives from a man in his thirties or forties in good health and CMV-seronegative. The specimen was PBMCs. The CDR3 spells CASSPDRLYEQYF. Here the CDR3 DNA reads TGTGCCAGCAGCCCCGACAGGCTCTACGAGCAGTACTTC.